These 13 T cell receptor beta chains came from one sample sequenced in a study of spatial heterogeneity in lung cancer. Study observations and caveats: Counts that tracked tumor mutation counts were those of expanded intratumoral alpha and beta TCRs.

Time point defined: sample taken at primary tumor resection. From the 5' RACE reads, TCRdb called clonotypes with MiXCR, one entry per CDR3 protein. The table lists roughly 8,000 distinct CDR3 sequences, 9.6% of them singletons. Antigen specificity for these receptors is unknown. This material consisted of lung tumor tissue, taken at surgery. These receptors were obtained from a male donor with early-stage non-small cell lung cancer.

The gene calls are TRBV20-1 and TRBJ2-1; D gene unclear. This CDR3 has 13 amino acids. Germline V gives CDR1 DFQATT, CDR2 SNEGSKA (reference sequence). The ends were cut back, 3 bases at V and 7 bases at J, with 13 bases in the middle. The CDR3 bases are TGCAGTGCTAGGAGCGCGTCGATAAATGAGCAGTTCTTC. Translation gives CSARSASINEQFF.

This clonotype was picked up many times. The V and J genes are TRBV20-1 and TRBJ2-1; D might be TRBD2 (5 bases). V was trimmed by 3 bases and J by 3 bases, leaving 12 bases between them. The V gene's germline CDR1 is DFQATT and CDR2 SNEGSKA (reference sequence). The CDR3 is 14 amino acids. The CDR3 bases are TGCAGTGCTAGGAGAGCGGTGGGCTACAATGAGCAGTTCTTC. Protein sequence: CSARRAVGYNEQFF.

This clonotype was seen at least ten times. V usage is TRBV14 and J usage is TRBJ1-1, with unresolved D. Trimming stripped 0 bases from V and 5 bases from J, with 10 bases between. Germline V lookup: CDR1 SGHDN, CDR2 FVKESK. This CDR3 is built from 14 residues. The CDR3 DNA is TGTGCCAGCAGCCAAGAGGGATGGAGGACTGAAGCTTTCTTT. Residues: CASSQEGWRTEAFF.

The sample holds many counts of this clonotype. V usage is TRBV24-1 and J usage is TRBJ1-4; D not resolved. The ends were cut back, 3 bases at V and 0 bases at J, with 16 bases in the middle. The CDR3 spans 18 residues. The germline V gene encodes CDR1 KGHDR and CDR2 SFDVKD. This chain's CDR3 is CATSDGLAYPTTNEKLFF. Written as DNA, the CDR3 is TGTGCCACCAGTGATGGTCTGGCGTATCCCACAACTAATGAAAAACTGTTTTTT.

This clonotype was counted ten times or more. In DNA form, the CDR3 reads TGCGCCAGCAATCCGCGGGAAGGTGGCACAGATACGCAGTATTTT. It is translated as CASNPREGGTDTQYF. The chain carries TRBV5-1 and TRBJ2-3; TRBD2 is a possible D gene (6 bases). Germline loops: CDR1 SGHRS, CDR2 YFSETQ. The CDR3 totals 15 residues. The germline V and J ends were trimmed by 6 bases and 1 base, with 15 bases remaining between them. The whole variable domain, remainder taken from reference TRBV5-1 and TRBJ2-3, is KAGVTQTPRYLIKTRGQQVTLSCSPISGHRSVSWYQQTPGQGLQFLFEYFSETQRNKGNFPGRFSGRQFSNSRSEMNVSTLELGDSALYLCASNPREGGTDTQYFGPGTRLTVL.

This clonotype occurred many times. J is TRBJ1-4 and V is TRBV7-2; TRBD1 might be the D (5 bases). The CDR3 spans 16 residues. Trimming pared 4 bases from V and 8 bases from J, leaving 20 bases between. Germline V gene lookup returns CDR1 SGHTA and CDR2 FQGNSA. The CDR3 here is CASSSGNRDSDEKLFF. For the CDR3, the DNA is TGTGCCAGCAGCTCCGGGAACCGGGACTCGGACGAAAAACTGTTTTTT. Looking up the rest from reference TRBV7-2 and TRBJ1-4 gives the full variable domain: GAGVSQSPSNKVTEKGKDVELRCDPISGHTALYWYRQSLGQGLEFLIYFQGNSAPDKSGLPSDRFSAERTGGSVSTLTIQRTQQEDSAVYLCASSSGNRDSDEKLFFGSGTQLSVL.

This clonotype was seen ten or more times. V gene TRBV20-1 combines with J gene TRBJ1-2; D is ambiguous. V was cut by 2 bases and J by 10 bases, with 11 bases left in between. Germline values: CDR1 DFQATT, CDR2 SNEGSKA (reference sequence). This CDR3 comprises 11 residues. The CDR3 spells CSARSLPDYTF. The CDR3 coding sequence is TGCAGTGCTAGAAGTTTGCCTGACTACACCTTC.

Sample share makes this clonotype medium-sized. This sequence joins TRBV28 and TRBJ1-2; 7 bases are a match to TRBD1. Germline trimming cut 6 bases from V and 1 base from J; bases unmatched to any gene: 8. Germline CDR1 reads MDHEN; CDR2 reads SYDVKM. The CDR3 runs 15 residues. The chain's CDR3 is CASSQPGQFNYGYTF. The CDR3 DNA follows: TGTGCCAGCAGCCAACCGGGACAGTTTAACTATGGCTACACCTTC.

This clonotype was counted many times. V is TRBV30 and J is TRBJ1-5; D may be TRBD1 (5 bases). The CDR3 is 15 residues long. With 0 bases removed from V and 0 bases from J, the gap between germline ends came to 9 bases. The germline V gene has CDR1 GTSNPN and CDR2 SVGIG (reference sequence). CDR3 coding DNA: TGTGCCTGGAGTGTACGGGGCACTAGCAATCAGCCCCAGCATTTT. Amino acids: CAWSVRGTSNQPQHF.

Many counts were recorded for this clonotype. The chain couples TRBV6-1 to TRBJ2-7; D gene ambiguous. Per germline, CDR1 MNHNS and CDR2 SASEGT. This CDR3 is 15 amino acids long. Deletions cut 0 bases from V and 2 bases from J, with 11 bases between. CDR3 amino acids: CASSEAPGVPYEQYF. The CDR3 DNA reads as TGTGCCAGCAGTGAAGCGCCCGGAGTCCCCTACGAGCAGTACTTC.

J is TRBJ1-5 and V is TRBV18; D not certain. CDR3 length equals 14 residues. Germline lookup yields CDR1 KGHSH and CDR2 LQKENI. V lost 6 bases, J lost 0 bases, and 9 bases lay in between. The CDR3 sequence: CASSAEHSNQPQHF. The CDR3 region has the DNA TGTGCCAGCTCGGCAGAACATAGCAATCAGCCCCAGCATTTT.

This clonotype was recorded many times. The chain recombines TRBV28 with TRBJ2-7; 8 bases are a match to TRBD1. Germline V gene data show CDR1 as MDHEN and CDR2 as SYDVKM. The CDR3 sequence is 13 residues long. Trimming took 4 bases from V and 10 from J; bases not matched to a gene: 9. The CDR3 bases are TGTGCCAGCAGTTCCGGGACAGGCTTCAATCAGTACGTC. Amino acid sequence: CASSSGTGFNQYV.

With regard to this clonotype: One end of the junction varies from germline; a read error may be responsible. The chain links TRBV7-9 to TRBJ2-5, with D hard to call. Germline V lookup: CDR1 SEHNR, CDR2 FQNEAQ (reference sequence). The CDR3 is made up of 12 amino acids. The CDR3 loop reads CVSSAALETQYF. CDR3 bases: TGTGTCAGCAGCGCAGCGTTGGAGACCCAGTACTTT.